This TCR beta chain comes out of a study of technical replicates of blood from four donors. Profiling relied on immunoSEQ multiplex PCR, and the TCRdb table lists in-frame clones only, not all of them. Of about 70,000 clones in the sample, approximately 83% were seen once. This receptor was taken from a human donor in good health. Some clones in this sample may be carry-over from other donors' samples. Sample: PBMCs.

This chain's CDR3 is CASSLTGGVDTQYF. The CDR3 DNA reads TGTGCCAGCAGCTTGACAGGGGGCGTAGATACGCAGTATTTT. This chain connects TRBV11-2 to TRBJ2-3, with TRBD1 identical over 10 bases. CDR3 length: 14 amino acids. J gave up 5 bases and V 3 bases, and 2 bases lay outside the gene matches. The germline V gene has CDR1 SGHAT and CDR2 FQNNGV.